These 20 T cell receptor beta chains came from one sample sequenced in a study of blood T cell repertoires in COVID-19 (TCRdb year 2020). The method behind the library was the immunoSEQ multiplex PCR assay. Imported from immuneACCESS, the table was reduced by TCRdb to in-frame sequences with V and J called. These copies leave out some clones; in studies compared against another copy, an unresolved V gene accounts for under half, and the cause of the remainder is not known. The sample yields 150,000 to 200,000 clones; approximately 79% were counted once. Of the sample, around 15% is held by the ten largest clones. Sequenced: peripheral blood. The origin of the receptors is a man aged 55 to 70 with active or convalescent COVID-19.

This clone was detected only once. The chain employs TRBV12-3 or TRBV12-4 and TRBJ2-4, with a weak D call TRBD2 (5 bases). The V end lost 4 bases, the J end lost 6 bases, and 10 bases lay between the germline ends. The CDR3 contains 13 residues. Here the CDR3 reads CASSSSRGNIQYF. The CDR3 nucleotides read TGTGCCAGCAGTTCCAGCCGGGGAAACATTCAGTACTTC.

This clone has more than one count but fewer than ten. This sequence joins TRBV27 and TRBJ1-4, with 10 nucleotides matching TRBD1. The CDR3 length is 15 residues. Germline loops: CDR1 MNHEY, CDR2 SMNVEV (reference sequence). Trimming removed 5 bases from V and 7 bases from J; junction bases left unmatched: 7. CDR3 protein: CASSQRTGGGEKLFF. In DNA form, the CDR3 reads TGTGCCAGCAGTCAACGGACAGGGGGAGGTGAAAAACTGTTTTTT.

The chain employs TRBV12-3 or TRBV12-4 and TRBJ1-1, with D unresolved. This CDR3 contains 13 residues. Trimming shortened V by 1 base and J by 3 bases, and 6 bases separated the two germline ends. The CDR3 reads CASSLGDYTEAFF. The CDR3 nucleotides are TGTGCCAGCAGTTTAGGAGACTACACTGAAGCTTTCTTT.

The chain carries TRBV9 and TRBJ2-7, with 10 bases identical to TRBD1. Unmatched junction bases numbered 8, after V lost 1 base and J lost 7 bases. The CDR3 extends over 15 amino acids. Germline V gives CDR1 SGDLS, CDR2 YYNGEE. CDR3 in amino acids: CASSVTGQGEGEQYF. For the CDR3, the DNA is TGTGCCAGCAGCGTAACAGGACAGGGGGAAGGGGAGCAGTACTTC.

The rearrangement uses TRBV7-2 and TRBJ2-3; TRBD2 is a possible D gene (7 bases). CDR1 and CDR2 (germline): SGHTA, FQGNSA. This CDR3 comprises 14 residues. Trimming stripped 5 bases from V and 6 bases from J, with 15 bases between. The CDR3 is CASSPLRGADTQYF. In DNA, the CDR3 is TGTGCCAGCAGCCCCCTCCGGGGGGCGGATACGCAGTATTTT.

The gene calls are TRBV28 and TRBJ2-5; TRBD2 aligns across 8 bases. The CDR3 is made up of 14 amino acids. V was clipped by 8 bases and J by 5 bases; unmatched bases: 10. Germline lookup yields CDR1 MDHEN and CDR2 SYDVKM. The CDR3 sequence is CASLHRGGGETQYF. CDR3 bases: TGTGCCAGCCTCCACCGGGGGGGTGGGGAGACCCAGTACTTC.

The rearrangement uses TRBV6-6 and TRBJ2-3; no clear D gene. CDR1 is MNHNY and CDR2 is SVGAGI in the germline V gene (reference sequence). There are 17 residues in the CDR3. Deletions cut 5 bases from V and 0 bases from J, with 18 bases between. The CDR3 loop reads CASSLGQPYPSTDTQYF. The CDR3 nucleotides are TGTGCCAGCAGTCTGGGCCAGCCCTATCCTAGCACAGATACGCAGTATTTT.

This clone has just a few counts. The chain combines TRBV7-9 with TRBJ1-2; D perhaps matches TRBD1 (6 bases). Trimming cost V 5 bases and J 8 bases, with 15 bases left between them. The CDR3 consists of 13 residues. The germline CDR1 and CDR2 sequences are SEHNR and FQNEAQ (reference sequence). The DNA for the CDR3 is TGTGCCAGCAGCACATCAGGGGATGGGGGCTACACCTTC. Residues: CASSTSGDGGYTF.

The CDR3 DNA reads as TGTGCCACCAGTGATTCCCGAGGGGGAATTGGTCAGCCCCAGCATTTT. Translating gives CATSDSRGGIGQPQHF. This chain connects TRBV24-1 to TRBJ1-5, with a tentative D call TRBD1 (6 bases). Germline assignment: CDR1 KGHDR and CDR2 SFDVKD. The CDR3 spans 16 residues. Trimming took 2 bases from V and 6 from J, leaving 16 bases between them.

This rearrangement joins TRBV6-2 or TRBV6-3 to TRBJ2-1; D remains unclear. CDR1 MNHEY and CDR2 SVGEGT come from the germline V gene. The CDR3 has 12 residues. Trimming shortened V by 0 bases and J by 8 bases, and 5 bases separated the two germline ends. CDR3 residues: CASSYSLYEQFF. In DNA, the CDR3 is TGTGCCAGCAGTTACTCTCTGTATGAGCAGTTCTTC.

The genes are TRBV5-1 and TRBJ2-7; 9 positions match TRBD1. The germline CDR1 and CDR2 sequences are SGHRS and YFSETQ. The CDR3 sequence is 14 residues long. With 3 bases clipped from V and 6 bases from J, the junction kept 7 bases outside the gene matches. CDR3 loop: CASSSTGTGSEQYF. DNA of the CDR3: TGCGCCAGCAGCTCGACCGGGACAGGGAGCGAGCAGTACTTC.

This sequence joins TRBV29-1 and TRBJ2-4, with D unclear. Trimming stripped 5 bases from V and 2 bases from J, with 13 bases between. Germline V gene sequence: CDR1 SQVTM, CDR2 ANQGSEA. The CDR3 length is 14 residues. The CDR3 coding sequence is TGCAGCGTTTCAGAGGTCCTAACCAAAAACATTCAGTACTTC. Protein sequence: CSVSEVLTKNIQYF.

J is TRBJ1-5 and V is TRBV5-6; 11 positions agree with TRBD1. This CDR3 comprises 16 residues. With 0 bases clipped from V and 11 bases from J, the junction kept 10 bases outside the gene matches. CDR1 is SGHDT, CDR2 YYEEEE, per germline. The CDR3 protein is CASSLGQGQGGLAQHF. As DNA, the CDR3 is TGTGCCAGCAGCTTGGGACAGGGACAGGGGGGCTTGGCCCAGCATTTT.

V is TRBV5-6 and J is TRBJ1-6; the D gene is possibly TRBD1 (5 bases). The CDR3 extends over 15 amino acids. Germline V CDR1 and CDR2: SGHDT, YYEEEE. Deletions cut 4 bases from V and 9 bases from J, with 17 bases between. The DNA of the CDR3 is TGTGCCAGCAGCGAGCTGGGACTGCTAGCTTCACCCCTCCACTTT. Its translation: CASSELGLLASPLHF.

The gene calls are TRBV28 and TRBJ2-7, with TRBD2 as a possible D gene (6 bases). This CDR3 comprises 17 residues. Trimming shortened V by 0 bases and J by 0 bases, and 15 bases separated the two germline ends. Germline-derived CDR1 and CDR2 are MDHEN and SYDVKM. CDR3 amino acids: CASSLWGSGLSSYEQYF. CDR3 DNA sequence: TGTGCCAGCAGTTTATGGGGTAGCGGACTGAGCTCCTACGAGCAGTACTTC.

This chain links TRBV7-3 with TRBJ2-1; 9 bases align to TRBD2. The trim removed 7 bases at V and 10 bases at J, leaving 17 bases unmatched. This CDR3 is built from 16 residues. The germline CDR1 and CDR2 sequences are SGHTA and FQGTGA. The CDR3 here is CASTYFGAGGPGEQFF. DNA of the CDR3: TGTGCCAGCACCTACTTTGGGGCGGGAGGGCCTGGGGAGCAGTTCTTC.

This chain connects TRBV5-4 to TRBJ2-1, with TRBD2 matching 7 bases. CDR3 length equals 16 residues. Germline CDR1 reads SGHNT; CDR2 reads YYREEE (reference sequence). With 4 bases clipped from V and 4 bases from J, the junction kept 11 bases outside the gene matches. The CDR3 is CASSQRGGRGYNEQFF. The CDR3 DNA sequence: TGTGCCAGCAGCCAACGCGGTGGGAGGGGATACAATGAGCAGTTCTTC.

This clone showed up just a few times. The chain recombines TRBV19 with TRBJ2-1; tentatively, D is TRBD1 (6 bases). CDR1 and CDR2 (germline): LNHDA, SQIVND (reference sequence). The CDR3 is 13 amino acids. V lost 1 base, J lost 9 bases, and 10 bases lay in between. The DNA for the CDR3 is TGTGCCAGTAGTATAGTTGGGGGCTCTGAGCAGTTCTTC. This sequence encodes CASSIVGGSEQFF.

This clone was counted only a few times. The V and J genes are TRBV7-2 and TRBJ1-6, with 9 bases that match TRBD1. CDR3 length equals 14 residues. Trimming cost V 6 bases and J 5 bases; bases outside gene matches: 2. Per germline, CDR1 SGHTA and CDR2 FQGNSA. The CDR3 DNA reads as TGTGCCAGCAGACGGACAGGGGATAATTCACCCCTCCACTTT. Residues: CASRRTGDNSPLHF.

The chain is built from TRBV3-1 (or the pseudogene TRBV3-2) and TRBJ1-4, with unresolved D. The CDR3 is made up of 16 amino acids. The ends were cut back, 3 bases at V and 0 bases at J, with 11 bases in the middle. The germline CDR1 and CDR2 sequences are LGHDT and YNNKEL (reference sequence). CDR3 sequence (DNA): TGTGCCAGCAGCCATGCTTACAGTGCAACTAATGAAAAACTGTTTTTT. Protein sequence: CASSHAYSATNEKLFF.